The clone carrying this T cell receptor (beta chain) has a handful of counts. Original methodology: Estimation of nucleated cell counts was performed using reference gene primer amplification. Profiling relied on immunoSEQ multiplex PCR, and the TCRdb table lists in-frame clones only, not all of them. V, J and clone size derive from that table, while D and trimming were established from the DNA sequence. The repertoire holds nearly 55,000 clones, 78% seen once, with around 14% in the top ten. The sample is drawn from a study of blood T cell repertoires in COVID-19. Study background: Samples of COVID-19 (acute and convalescent) were obtained from the United States, Italy and Spain.

This CDR3 is 14 amino acids long. Germline CDR1 and CDR2: SQVTM and ANQGSEA. Germline trimming cut 7 bases from V and 0 bases from J; bases unmatched to any gene: 0. The specimen sequenced was peripheral blood. This chain joins TRBV29-1 and TRBJ2-2; TRBD2 aligns across 12 bases. The TCR originated in a human donor with active or convalescent COVID-19. The donor label of this sample is uncertain. The chain's CDR3 is CSGTSGTNTGELFF. The CDR3, as DNA: TGCAGCGGGACTAGCGGGACGAACACCGGGGAGCTGTTTTTT.